This section outlines one T cell receptor beta chain sequence together with its context. This clone's antigen is unknown. The input lacks base qualities; no much larger clone sits a single base away. CDR1 SEHNR and CDR2 FQNEAQ are derived from the germline V gene (reference sequence). Reading from cysteine to phenylalanine, the CDR3 counts 17 amino acids. The kept DNA is CDR3 alone, 51 bases in frame from the first base. The junction shows trimming of 5 bases on V and 4 bases on J, and the gene matches do not reach 17 bases of it. This sample is part of a study of blood T cell repertoires in COVID-19 (TCRdb year 2020). Describing the broader study: The collaborator samples originated in the United States, Italy and Spain and spanned the acute and convalescent phases of COVID-19. The material from the prospective study consisted of cDNA or gDNA derived from T cells, B-cell-depleted T cells, or PBMCs. Subjects who had been exposed to COVID-19, were actively infected with it, or had recovered from it provided the deeply sampled blood TCRbeta repertoires that made up the dataset. The repertoires were released in a freely available public database meant as a resource for research on the immune response to SARS-CoV-2. The samples were drawn from two sources: the first 160 participants of the ongoing ImmuneRACE study, and fewer than 1,500 subjects contributed by 6 global collaborators. Nearly every sample came with metadata listing a de-identified subject ID, COVID-19 status, age in years and sex. HLA class I and class II types, where available, came from metadata supplied by the sample provider rather than from assay-based typing.

Samples from volunteer blood donors who had recovered from COVID-19 were contributed by a second Seattle source. Collaborating institutions collected whole blood in K2EDTA tubes following their own protocols. For TCRbeta analysis, collaborators shipped samples as frozen whole blood, isolated PBMCs, or DNA extracted from either of those sample types. What the study reported, not specific to this receptor: The quantity of clinical and demographic metadata differed by source and by participant and was supplied without curation.

TCRbeta CDR3 regions were amplified from genomic DNA using the immunoSEQ Assay, a bias-controlled multiplex PCR. The source study handled its data this way. Nucleated cell counts per sample were estimated from amplification of reference gene primers within the assay. To quantify the absolute abundance of each unique TCRbeta CDR3 rearrangement, sequence reads were collapsed and filtered. For each sample, productive Simpson clonality was calculated as the square root of Simpson's diversity index across productive rearrangements. TCRdb mirrors the immuneACCESS table, restricted to in-frame sequences. Some clones are absent from its copies; in checked studies, under half trace to an unresolved V gene, and the reason for the others is unknown. V and J calls and clone size are those listed in that table; D and trimming were worked out from the DNA. Within this sample are fewer than 200,000 clones, with around 85% of them counted one time only. Approximately 1.1% of the sample is taken by the ten largest.

This TCR was sampled from a man aged 55 to 69 who had recovered from COVID-19. Sequenced sample: peripheral blood. Rearrangement joined TRBV7-9 to TRBJ2-7, with 7 bases matching TRBD1. The CDR3 loop reads CASSPPADRDLGYEQYF. The DNA sequence is as follows: TGTGCCAGCAGCCCGCCGGCCGACAGGGATCTTGGTTACGAGCAGTACTTC.